Listed below are T cell receptor beta chains from one sample, sequenced in a study of post-analysis software for immune sequencing data. TCRdb fed the PCR reads into MiXCR, producing one record per CDR3 protein. The sample comprises about 800,000 distinct CDR3 sequences, roughly 29% of which are singletons, and under 0.7% rests with the top ten. Input material: blood. These TCRs come from a girl between 5 and 17 years old with multiple sclerosis. CDR3s include the opening cysteine and the closing phenylalanine or tryptophan. D genes are given only for firm matches. Clone size appears in some rows only: once, few, many, or a class for an expanded clone.

>TRBJ2-3|TRBV7-2|TRBD2|-
CASNLVGLAENTQYF
TGTGCCAGCAACTTAGTTGGACTAGCTGAAAATACGCAGTATTTT
>TRBJ2-7|TRBV29-1|-|few
CSVERQSNEQYF
TGCAGCGTTGAAAGACAGTCCAACGAGCAGTACTTC
>TRBJ2-3|TRBV2|-|-
CAGSEEGAGPTDTQYF
TGTGCCGGCAGTGAAGAAGGGGCAGGGCCCACAGATACGCAGTATTTT
>TRBJ2-3|TRBV20-1|-|-
CSATLSDPHSGTQYF
TGCAGTGCCACCCTGTCGGACCCCCACTCGGGTACGCAGTATTTT
>TRBJ2-3|TRBV29-1|-|many
CSGKTADTQYF
TGCAGCGGGAAGACGGCAGATACGCAGTATTTT
>TRBJ2-1|TRBV3-1|-|-
CASSHWRDPYNEQFF
TGTGCCAGCAGCCATTGGCGGGATCCCTACAATGAGCAGTTCTTC
>TRBJ2-1|TRBV5-4|TRBD1|few
CASSLEGQGSNEQFF
TGTGCCAGCAGCTTGGAGGGACAGGGGTCCAATGAGCAGTTCTTC
>TRBJ2-7|TRBV10-3|TRBD2|few
CAISGTSGSNEQYF
TGTGCCATCAGTGGGACTAGCGGGAGCAACGAGCAGTACTTC
>TRBJ1-2|TRBV2|-|-
CASATGSGYGYTF
TGTGCCAGCGCGACAGGCTCAGGCTATGGCTACACCTTC
>TRBJ2-3|TRBV20-1|-|few
CSARVGAGTDTQYF
TGCAGTGCTAGAGTGGGGGCCGGCACAGATACGCAGTATTTT
>TRBJ1-6|TRBV4-1|TRBD1|-
CASRPDPGGSPLHF
TGCGCCAGCAGGCCCGACCCAGGGGGATCACCCCTCCACTTT
>TRBJ2-7|TRBV28|-|few
CASSPNPGLSSYEQYF
TGTGCCAGCAGTCCTAACCCGGGTCTGAGCTCCTACGAGCAGTACTTC
>TRBJ2-1|TRBV9|-|few
CASSLLRENEQFF
TGTGCCAGCAGCCTATTGAGGGAGAATGAGCAGTTCTTC
>TRBJ2-1|TRBV19|-|-
CASSIGAGSYNEQFF
TGTGCCAGTAGTATAGGGGCGGGTTCCTACAATGAGCAGTTCTTC
>TRBJ1-5|TRBV5-5|-|few
CASSLEATGPNQPQHF
TGTGCCAGCAGCTTGGAGGCGACCGGTCCCAATCAGCCCCAGCATTTT
>TRBJ1-3|TRBV7-9|-|few
CASGRSGNTIYF
TGTGCCAGCGGGAGGTCTGGAAACACCATATATTTT
>TRBJ1-3|TRBV18|-|once
CASPYAADSGNTIYF
TGTGCCAGCCCGTACGCGGCAGACTCTGGAAACACCATATATTTT
>TRBJ2-7|TRBV4-3|TRBD1|many
CASSQGWTGGGEQYF
TGCGCCAGCAGCCAAGGTTGGACAGGGGGCGGCGAGCAGTACTTC
>TRBJ2-7|TRBV4-2|-|-
CASSQAWGAAPYEQYF
TGTGCCAGCAGCCAGGCCTGGGGGGCCGCCCCCTACGAGCAGTACTTC
>TRBJ2-3|TRBV4-1|TRBD1|-
CASSQGGQVYTDTQYF
TGCGCCAGCAGCCAAGGGGGACAGGTGTACACAGATACGCAGTATTTT
>TRBJ2-5|TRBV24-1|-|-
CATSDFRRGETQYF
TGTGCCACCAGTGATTTTCGGCGCGGAGAGACCCAGTACTTC
>TRBJ1-1|TRBV29-1|TRBD1|-
CSVDRGRVNTEAFF
TGCAGCGTTGACAGGGGGCGGGTGAACACTGAAGCTTTCTTT
>TRBJ2-1|TRBV18|-|few
CASSPGPGDEQFF
TGTGCCAGCTCACCGGGGCCTGGGGATGAGCAGTTCTTC
>TRBJ1-1|TRBV10-3|-|few
CAISGDTEAFF
TGTGCCATCAGTGGGGACACTGAAGCTTTCTTT
>TRBJ1-4|TRBV7-9|-|few
CASSLLEKLFF
TGTGCCAGCAGCTTACTTGAAAAACTGTTTTTT
>TRBJ2-3|TRBV7-9|-|few
CASSQLATTDTQYF
TGTGCCAGCAGCCAACTAGCTACGACAGATACGCAGTATTTT
>TRBJ1-6|TRBV4-1|TRBD1|-
CASSREETGSASPLHF
TGCGCCAGCAGCCGAGAGGAGACAGGGTCGGCATCACCCCTCCACTTT
>TRBJ2-3|TRBV6-5|-|-
CASTTGGGGRDTQYF
TGTGCCAGCACGACAGGCGGGGGCGGGAGAGATACGCAGTATTTT
>TRBJ2-7|TRBV5-1|-|-
CASSLGGAVTYEQYF
TGCGCCAGCAGCTTGGGAGGGGCCGTTACCTACGAGCAGTACTTC
>TRBJ2-3|TRBV20-1|-|-
CSAGQPWDTQYF
TGCAGTGCTGGCCAGCCGTGGGATACGCAGTATTTT
>TRBJ2-7|TRBV11-2|TRBD1|-
CASSLNSWTGGEQYF
TGTGCCAGCAGCTTAAATTCTTGGACAGGGGGCGAGCAGTACTTC
>TRBJ2-1|TRBV14|-|-
CASHAPNRYNEQFF
TGTGCCAGCCACGCGCCGAACCGGTACAATGAGCAGTTCTTC
>TRBJ2-5|TRBV7-9|-|-
CASSQPGATQETQYF
TGTGCCAGCAGCCAACCCGGGGCCACCCAAGAGACCCAGTACTTC
>TRBJ2-1|TRBV6-5|-|-
CASSYAADYNEQFF
TGTGCCAGCAGTTACGCGGCAGACTACAATGAGCAGTTCTTC
>TRBJ2-4|TRBV11-2|-|-
CASSSISGLGNIQYF
TGTGCCAGCAGCTCAATATCGGGACTGGGGAACATTCAGTACTTC